This is a list of T cell receptor beta chains from one sample in a study of T cell repertoires in cytomegalovirus infection. One entry per CDR3 protein, called by TCRdb with MiXCR from the reads. The profile covers about 260,000 distinct CDR3 sequences, with approximately 9.1% appearing a single time and about 15% taken by the ten largest. Input material: PBMCs. Receptors were obtained from a human donor in good health (CMV status not recorded). Some clones in this sample may be carry-over from other donors' samples. CDR3s leave out the opening cysteine and the closing phenylalanine or tryptophan. The order of the fields is V gene, CDR3 protein.

TRBV19 | ASSIPGQGFRGYGYT
TRBV5-5 | ASSASGQGSYEQY
TRBV28 | ASSSGTVSREQY
TRBV7-2 | ASSLYTAGVSNQPQH
TRBV23-1 | ASSLVARDNQPQH
TRBV7-2 | ASSSPKREQF
TRBV28 | ASRGDATNEKLF
TRBV5-1 | ASGTESMNTEAF
TRBV14 | ASSQDTRVNSPLH
TRBV7-2 | ASSSQRVIGNQPQH
TRBV11-2 | ASSPGGLAGLETQY
TRBV6-2/TRBV6-3 | ASSLGQRNTEAF
TRBV11-2 | ASSRQTNLNTEAF
TRBV7-8 | ASRLAGSGNQPQH
TRBV5-1 | ASSPQGGGPGEQF
TRBV18 | ASSGSGGAAETQY
TRBV7-2 | ASSLTGTALAGANVLT
TRBV11-2 | ASSIRLGTSGVNEQF
TRBV20-1 | SALDRGGREQY
TRBV28 | ASSTTPPEQY
TRBV29-1 | SVVQGPGEKLF